These T cell receptor beta chains were read from a single sample in a study of T cell repertoires in cytomegalovirus infection. One entry per CDR3 protein results from TCRdb running MiXCR on the reads. The data show roughly 240,000 distinct CDR3 sequences, 6% to 8% seen once. Sequencing was carried out using PBMCs. The receptors derive from a human donor in good health (CMV status not recorded). Some clones in this sample may be carry-over from other donors' samples. CDR3s include the opening cysteine and the closing phenylalanine or tryptophan. Each record gives: CDR3 protein, CDR3 DNA, D gene, V gene, clone size, J gene. The D gene is left open where the match is weak. Size is stated for part of the rows, as once, few or many counts, or as a class when the clone is expanded.

CASRARFYSNQPQHF | TGTGCCAGCAGAGCCAGGTTCTATAGCAATCAGCCCCAGCATTTT | . | TRBV2 | many | TRBJ1-5
CASSYSNGVTQHF | TGTGCCAGCAGTTACTCGAACGGGGTGACCCAGCATTTT | . | TRBV6-2/TRBV6-3 | many | TRBJ1-5
CASSPIQGWTGELFF | TGTGCCAGCAGCCCGATACAGGGGTGGACCGGGGAGCTGTTTTTT | TRBD1 | TRBV7-6 | many | TRBJ2-2
CASSLYREIKETQYF | TGTGCCAGCAGCTTATACCGGGAGATTAAAGAGACCCAGTACTTC | . | TRBV11-2 | many | TRBJ2-5
CASTLGVGNTIYF | TGTGCCAGCACCCTGGGAGTTGGAAACACCATATATTTT | . | TRBV7-2 | many | TRBJ1-3
CASSLGQGLNEQFF | TGTGCCAGCAGTTTGGGACAGGGACTCAATGAGCAGTTCTTC | TRBD1 | TRBV6-5 | many | TRBJ2-1
CASSHLPGQGSYEQYF | TGTGCCAGCAGCCATCTACCGGGACAGGGGTCCTACGAGCAGTACTTC | TRBD1 | TRBV12-3/TRBV12-4 | many | TRBJ2-7
CATSGGITQPQHF | TGTGCCACCAGTGGGGGTATCACCCAGCCCCAGCATTTT | . | TRBV15 | many | TRBJ1-5
CASSFGVRGYEQYF | TGTGCCAGCAGTTTCGGTGTCAGGGGCTACGAGCAGTACTTC | . | TRBV12-3/TRBV12-4 | many | TRBJ2-7
CASRGQLDQPQHF | TGTGCCAGCAGGGGACAACTCGATCAGCCCCAGCATTTT | . | TRBV12-3/TRBV12-4 | many | TRBJ1-5
CASSLGQVEDTQYF | TGCGCCAGCAGCTTGGGACAGGTGGAAGATACGCAGTATTTT | . | TRBV5-1 | many | TRBJ2-3
CASSFAESGNTIYF | TGTGCCAGCAGCTTTGCAGAGTCTGGAAACACCATATATTTT | . | TRBV7-9 | many | TRBJ1-3
CSVEDPWVKTQYF | TGCAGCGTTGAAGATCCGTGGGTGAAGACCCAGTACTTC | . | TRBV29-1 | . | TRBJ2-5
CNVRDRDYGYTF | TGCAATGTCCGGGACAGGGACTATGGCTACACCTTC | TRBD1 | TRBV20-1 | few | TRBJ1-2
CASSLESSNQPQHF | TGTGCCAGCAGCCTTGAGTCAAGCAATCAGCCCCAGCATTTT | . | TRBV7-9 | many | TRBJ1-5
CASSQGQGGLRAQYF | TGTGCCAGCAGTCAGGGACAGGGAGGATTAAGGGCCCAGTACTTC | TRBD1 | TRBV28 | many | TRBJ2-5
CASSPLPTNEKLFF | TGTGCCAGCAGCCCTCTCCCAACTAATGAAAAACTGTTTTTT | . | TRBV7-2 | many | TRBJ1-4
CASSHHRKNQPQHF | TGTGCCAGCAGCCATCACAGGAAAAATCAGCCCCAGCATTTT | . | TRBV14 | many | TRBJ1-5
CASSSGQRLNTGELFF | TGTGCCAGCAGCTCGGGACAGAGATTGAACACCGGGGAGCTGTTTTTT | TRBD1 | TRBV5-3 | . | TRBJ2-2
CASSLGLAGGQLRSGANVLTF | TGTGCCAGCAGCTTGGGACTAGCGGGGGGCCAACTCCGCTCTGGGGCCAACGTCCTGACTTTC | TRBD2 | TRBV7-2 | many | TRBJ2-6